Following are 16 T cell receptor beta chains from one sample sequenced in a study of cytomegalovirus exposure and HLA in healthy donors. Primers: 60 Vbeta forward and 13 Jbeta reverse. Profiling relied on immunoSEQ multiplex PCR, and the TCRdb table lists in-frame clones only, not all of them. Here the sample spans some 150,000 clones, around three quarters being singletons. Sample: PBMCs. The receptors were gathered from a man aged 35 to 55 in good health and CMV-seronegative.

The chain couples TRBV11-2 to TRBJ2-5; 12 nucleotides line up with TRBD2. Trimming at V came to 0 bases and at J to 2 bases, leaving 10 bases not matched to a gene. Germline loops: CDR1 SGHAT, CDR2 FQNNGV. There are 19 residues in the CDR3. In DNA form, the CDR3 reads TGTGCCAGCAGCTTAGATAGGCTAGCGGGAGGGAGACCTCAAGAGACCCAGTACTTC. This gives the protein CASSLDRLAGGRPQETQYF. Supplemented by reference TRBV11-2 and TRBJ2-5, the full variable domain reads EAGVAQSPRYKIIEKRQSVAFWCNPISGHATLYWYQQILGQGPKLLIQFQNNGVVDDSQLPKDRFSAERLKGVDSTLKIQPAKLEDSAVYLCASSLDRLAGGRPQETQYFGPGTRLLVL.

This clone was observed a few times. V usage is TRBV5-1 and J usage is TRBJ2-3, with TRBD1 identical over 7 bases. Trimming cost V 4 bases and J 2 bases; bases outside gene matches: 10. Germline CDR1 SGHRS, CDR2 YFSETQ. There are 16 residues in the CDR3. For the CDR3, the DNA is TGCGCCAGCAGCCAGTCGGGACAGCTACACACAGATACGCAGTATTTT. It yields the protein CASSQSGQLHTDTQYF.

This clone was counted between two and nine times. J is TRBJ1-1 and V is TRBV6-5, with 10 positions matching TRBD1. Germline values: CDR1 MNHEY, CDR2 SVGAGI. The CDR3 extends over 15 amino acids. The J segment lost 2 bases and the V segment lost 5 bases, leaving 5 bases of the junction unmatched. CDR3 loop: CASSARDRGNTEAFF. The CDR3 region has the DNA TGTGCCAGCAGTGCCCGGGACAGGGGAAACACTGAAGCTTTCTTT.

This chain connects TRBV6-4 to TRBJ2-7; 14 bases fit TRBD2. Germline V gene data show CDR1 as MRHNA and CDR2 as SNTAGT. With V trimmed by 2 bases and J by 1 base, 7 bases remained unmatched. CDR3 size: 18 residues. CDR3 sequence reads: CASSDHEGLAGDSYEQYF. As DNA, the CDR3 is TGTGCCAGCAGTGACCACGAGGGACTAGCGGGAGATTCCTACGAGCAGTACTTC.

The chain joins TRBV28 to TRBJ2-1; weak D call: TRBD2 (5 bases). V dropped 4 bases and J dropped 4 bases, with 20 bases sitting between them. The CDR3 has 17 residues. In germline, CDR1 is MDHEN, CDR2 SYDVKM. CDR3 sequence reads: CASSSATPTRLYNEQFF. CDR3 nucleotides: TGTGCCAGCAGTTCCGCTACTCCCACTAGGTTGTACAATGAGCAGTTCTTC.

The rearrangement uses TRBV25-1 and TRBJ1-2; TRBD1 might be the D (5 bases). Trimming cost V 5 bases and J 5 bases, with 12 bases left between them. Germline values: CDR1 MGHDK, CDR2 SYGVNS. The CDR3 length is 13 residues. In DNA form, the CDR3 reads TGTGCCAGCAGTCCTTGGGGGGGATATGGCTACACCTTC. It codes for CASSPWGGYGYTF.

The rearrangement uses TRBV29-1 and TRBJ2-2; tentative D call: TRBD2 (5 bases). Germline-derived CDR1 and CDR2 are SQVTM and ANQGSEA. V was shortened by 6 bases and J by 5 bases, with 7 bases between the two germline ends. The CDR3 has 11 residues. The CDR3 loop is CSVRVTGELFF. The CDR3 DNA sequence: TGCAGCGTGAGGGTGACCGGGGAGCTGTTTTTT.

The chain carries TRBV7-2 and TRBJ2-3; 7 bases align to TRBD2. V dropped 10 bases and J dropped 4; count of bases not matched to a gene: 14. The germline CDR1 and CDR2 sequences are SGHTA and FQGNSA. The CDR3 extends over 15 amino acids. The CDR3 DNA follows: TGTGCCACCGCTAATTTTGGCGGGAGTGCAGATACGCAGTATTTT. Residues: CATANFGGSADTQYF.

The rearrangement uses TRBV1 and TRBJ2-2; the table gives TRBD1 as D, unverified against the DNA. TRBV1 is classified as a pseudogene. The CDR3 is made up of 16 amino acids. CDR3 sequence (DNA): TGCACCAGCAGCCAAGACCACAGGGGATGGGGCGGGGAGCTGTTTTTT. It yields the protein CTSSQDHRGWGGELFF.

V is TRBV4-3 and J is TRBJ1-2; possible D gene TRBD1, 6 bases. Trimming took 1 base from V and 4 from J, leaving 19 bases between them. The germline CDR1 and CDR2 sequences are LGHNA and YSLEER. This CDR3 is 17 amino acids long. CDR3: CASSQGYRVGVTYGYTF. In nucleotides, the CDR3 is TGCGCCAGCAGCCAAGGTTACAGGGTAGGGGTGACCTATGGCTACACCTTC.

The genes are TRBV28 and TRBJ2-7; D remains ambiguous. CDR1 is MDHEN and CDR2 is SYDVKM in the germline V gene. Trimming removed 7 bases from V and 2 bases from J, with 9 bases in between. The CDR3 loop spans 12 amino acids. The CDR3 bases are TGTGCCAGCACTTCAGGCGCCTACGAGCAGTACTTC. It encodes CASTSGAYEQYF.

This clone was recorded only once. This sequence joins TRBV19 and TRBJ2-5; weak D call: TRBD2 (8 bases). Trimming left V 2 bases short and J 9 bases short, with 19 bases between. Per germline, CDR1 LNHDA and CDR2 SQIVND (reference sequence). The CDR3 is 15 amino acids. CDR3 sequence reads: CASSISGGPGGAQYF. The CDR3 nucleotides read TGTGCCAGTAGTATATCGGGGGGGCCAGGGGGAGCCCAGTACTTC.

The genes are TRBV15 and TRBJ2-7, with 9 positions matching TRBD1. V shed 3 bases and J 8 bases; nucleotides not matched to a gene: 5. This CDR3 contains 13 residues. Germline V gene sequence: CDR1 LNHNV, CDR2 YYDKDF (reference sequence). The CDR3 DNA follows: TGTGCCACCAGCAGGGACAGGGGCCGTCAGCAGTACTTC. This translates into CATSRDRGRQQYF.

The rearrangement uses TRBV5-5 and TRBJ2-2; maybe TRBD1 (6 bases). Per germline, CDR1 SGHKS and CDR2 YYEKEE (reference sequence). V gave up 2 bases and J gave up 3 bases, with 11 bases separating them. This CDR3 comprises 15 residues. CDR3 in amino acids: CASSLQGPDTGELFF. The CDR3 coding sequence is TGTGCCAGCAGCTTACAGGGTCCCGACACCGGGGAGCTGTTTTTT.

V usage is TRBV19 and J usage is TRBJ2-1; D unresolved. CDR3 length: 12 amino acids. The V and J ends lost 3 bases and 3 bases respectively, with 3 bases between them. Germline V gene data show CDR1 as LNHDA and CDR2 as SQIVND (reference sequence). The CDR3 loop is CASSINYNEQFF. In nucleotides, the CDR3 is TGTGCCAGTAGTATTAACTACAATGAGCAGTTCTTC.

This sequence joins TRBV30 and TRBJ2-1; unclear D gene. This CDR3 has 14 residues. Germline V gives CDR1 GTSNPN, CDR2 SVGIG (reference sequence). The V end lost 1 base, the J end lost 9 bases, and 16 bases lay between the germline ends. CDR3 sequence (DNA): TGTGCCTGGAGTGGCCTGTGGGCAGATGGTGAGCAGTTCTTC. Its protein product is CAWSGLWADGEQFF.